This T cell receptor (beta chain) was sequenced for a study of cytomegalovirus exposure and HLA in healthy donors. Study-wide context: From about 179 million T cells, an earlier analysis saw around 120 million unique TCR beta sequences.

The PCR ran on 60 Vbeta and 13 Jbeta primers. Using immunoSEQ multiplex PCR, the repertoire was profiled, and TCRdb retains in-frame clones only, with some absent. The sample yields around 230,000 clones, about 79% seen once. On this clone: Antigen unknown.

Healthy individuals who donated bone marrow served as the donors. Study results and caveats: In terms of immune exposure information, only CMV serostatus was available. The authors excluded some V segments, including TRBV6-2 and TRBV6-3, as indistinguishable.

Trimming removed 0 bases from V and 7 bases from J; junction bases left unmatched: 3. Germline CDR1 SGHAT, CDR2 FQNNGV. The CDR3 totals 15 residues. Sequencing input: PBMCs. The chain links TRBV11-2 to TRBJ2-2; 9 bases line up with TRBD1. The sequence was collected from a male donor in good health and CMV-seronegative. The CDR3 loop is CASSLETGGIGELFF. The CDR3 DNA follows: TGTGCCAGCAGCTTAGAGACAGGGGGTATCGGGGAGCTGTTTTTT.